This TCR beta chain was sequenced during a study of blood T cell repertoires in COVID-19. The overall study: The cDNA or gDNA used as material had been derived from T cells, B-cell-depleted T cells, or PBMCs.

Profiled with immunoSEQ multiplex PCR; TCRdb holds only in-frame clones, not every one. The sample shows a few hundred thousand clones, over 75% of them seen only once. Sequenced material: PBMCs or T cells enriched from blood (not recorded which). The receptor's source is a woman in her thirties who had recovered from COVID-19.

DNA for the CDR3: TGTGCCAGCTCACGGGAGGAGGGCACTGAAGCTTTCTTT. Translation gives CASSREEGTEAFF. The rearrangement uses TRBV18 and TRBJ1-1; no clear D. The V and J ends lost 4 bases and 4 bases respectively, with 10 bases between them. The CDR3 covers 13 residues. Germline V gene lookup returns CDR1 KGHSH and CDR2 LQKENI.